These 23 T cell receptor beta chains were sequenced from one sample in a study of T cells after yellow fever vaccination. Using its own MiXCR run on the 5' RACE reads, TCRdb lists one record per CDR3 protein. Of hundreds of thousands of distinct CDR3 sequences listed, roughly a sixth are singletons. Source: PBMCs, taken before the yellow fever booster vaccination. Source of these receptors: a man aged 18 to 35 who received the YFV17D yellow fever vaccine.

This clonotype occurred a few times. The rearrangement joins TRBV4-2 to TRBJ2-4; D may match TRBD1 or TRBD2 (7 bases each). The V gene lost 4 bases and the J gene lost 2 bases, with 15 bases spanning the gap. CDR3 length: 16 residues. Germline V lookup: CDR1 LGHNA, CDR2 YNFKEQ. The CDR3 loop reads CASSRGEGATKNIQYF. The DNA for the CDR3 is TGTGCCAGCAGCCGTGGGGAGGGGGCTACCAAAAACATTCAGTACTTC.

This clonotype was counted a few times. The junction departs from the called germline gene at one end, perhaps through a read error. The chain links TRBV14 to TRBJ1-2; D is undetermined. This CDR3 contains 13 residues. Germline V gene sequence: CDR1 SGHDN, CDR2 FVKESK. CDR3 sequence reads: CASSPPYIRRTIF. The CDR3 nucleotides read TGTGCCAGCAGCCCACCCTATATCCGACGGACGATCTTC.

The chain carries TRBV12-3 or TRBV12-4 and TRBJ2-3; D unresolved. The CDR3 is 15 residues long. V was trimmed by 7 bases and J by 4 bases, leaving 18 bases between them. In DNA, the CDR3 is TGTGCCAGCACGAGATCGGGTCACCGTTCAGATACGCAGTATTTT. This sequence encodes CASTRSGHRSDTQYF.

The V call is TRBV20-1, the J call TRBJ2-5; 7 nucleotides agree with TRBD1. The CDR3 totals 13 residues. Looked up from germline, CDR1 is DFQATT and CDR2 is SNEGSKA (reference sequence). V was clipped by 6 bases and J by 4 bases; unmatched bases: 8. CDR3 in amino acids: CSAREGAPETQYF. CDR3 in DNA: TGCAGTGCACGAGAGGGGGCCCCAGAGACCCAGTACTTC.

This clonotype was recorded a few times. The rearrangement uses TRBV12-3 or TRBV12-4 and TRBJ2-1, with D possibly called TRBD1 or TRBD2 (5 bases each). The CDR3 is made up of 15 amino acids. V was shortened by 2 bases and J by 2 bases, with 10 bases between the two germline ends. The CDR3 reads CASSLSGPTYNEQFF. The CDR3 DNA sequence: TGTGCCAGCAGTTTATCGGGACCAACCTACAATGAGCAGTTCTTC.

This sequence joins TRBV5-1 and TRBJ2-3, with unresolved D. This CDR3 is 14 amino acids long. Germline CDR1 SGHRS, CDR2 YFSETQ. V dropped 2 bases and J dropped 1 base, with 8 bases sitting between them. CDR3 loop: CASSFLERTDTQYF. DNA of the CDR3: TGCGCCAGCAGCTTCCTCGAACGCACAGATACGCAGTATTTT.

V gene TRBV5-1 combines with J gene TRBJ2-7; either TRBD1 or TRBD2 may fit D (5 bases each). The V gene lost 3 bases and the J gene lost 5 bases, with 18 bases spanning the gap. Germline V gene sequence: CDR1 SGHRS, CDR2 YFSETQ. The CDR3 is 15 residues long. The CDR3 loop reads CASSYLGSGPDEQYF. The CDR3 DNA reads as TGCGCCAGCAGCTACCTGGGGTCGGGGCCGGACGAGCAGTACTTC.

This chain connects TRBV4-1 to TRBJ1-5; no clear D gene. Trimming took off 3 bases at V and 3 bases at J, with 6 bases between the two ends. This CDR3 has 13 amino acids. Germline V gene data show CDR1 as MGHRA and CDR2 as YSYEKL. The CDR3 spells CASSHDNNQPQHF. CDR3 in DNA: TGCGCCAGCAGCCACGACAACAATCAGCCCCAGCATTTT.

This rearrangement joins TRBV7-9 to TRBJ2-5; possible D gene TRBD1, 5 bases. V was cut by 5 bases and J by 3 bases, with 19 bases left in between. Germline values: CDR1 SEHNR, CDR2 FQNEAQ (reference sequence). The CDR3 has 16 amino acids. The CDR3 bases are TGTGCCAGCAGCCCACAGGTGGGGCCTCCCGAAGAGACCCAGTACTTC. It yields the protein CASSPQVGPPEETQYF. Using reference TRBV7-9 and TRBJ2-5 for the parts outside the CDR3, the full variable domain is DTGVSQNPRHKITKRGQNVTFRCDPISEHNRLYWYRQTLGQGPEFLTYFQNEAQLEKSRLLSDRFSAERPKGSFSTLEIQRTEQGDSAMYLCASSPQVGPPEETQYFGPGTRLLVL.

CDR3 sequence (DNA): TGTGCCAGCAGCGTAGGGGTCGTCTACGAGCAGTACGTC. Amino acids: CASSVGVVYEQYV. The rearrangement links TRBV5-5 to TRBJ2-7, with D perhaps matching TRBD1 (5 bases). Germline-derived CDR1 and CDR2 are SGHKS and YYEKEE (reference sequence). The CDR3 covers 13 residues. V was trimmed by 4 bases and J by 3 bases, leaving 11 bases between them.

The genes are TRBV6-1 and TRBJ1-5; D is unresolved. Germline CDR1 and CDR2: MNHNS and SASEGT. The CDR3 totals 12 residues. Trimming left V 2 bases short and J 7 bases short, with 6 bases between. The CDR3 DNA sequence: TGTGCCAGCAGTGAAACTCCCCAGCCCCAGCATTTT. Translation: CASSETPQPQHF.

The CDR3 DNA reads TGCGCCAGCAGCTTGCAGTCGCGCAGCTACACCTTC. Translation gives CASSLQSRSYTF. This chain uses TRBV5-1 with TRBJ1-2; D not certain. CDR1 is SGHRS and CDR2 is YFSETQ in the germline V gene. The CDR3 runs to 12 residues. Trimming pared 1 base from V and 9 bases from J, leaving 10 bases between. The complete variable domain, with remaining parts taken from reference TRBV5-1 and TRBJ1-2, reads KAGVTQTPRYLIKTRGQQVTLSCSPISGHRSVSWYQQTPGQGLQFLFEYFSETQRNKGNFPGRFSGRQFSNSRSEMNVSTLELGDSALYLCASSLQSRSYTFGSGTRLTVV.

This clonotype was detected only a few times. V gene TRBV29-1 combines with J gene TRBJ2-1; D may match TRBD1 or TRBD2 (6 bases each). The V gene's germline CDR1 is SQVTM and CDR2 ANQGSEA. This CDR3 spans 13 amino acids. Trimming left V 8 bases short and J 7 bases short, with 18 bases between. The CDR3 protein is CSQSGGPINEQFF. The CDR3 DNA reads TGCAGCCAATCTGGGGGGCCCATAAATGAGCAGTTCTTC.

The chain carries TRBV4-2 and TRBJ2-5; 11 bases agree with TRBD2. Trimming at V came to 4 bases and at J to 2 bases, leaving 6 bases not matched to a gene. In germline, CDR1 is LGHNA, CDR2 YNFKEQ. The CDR3 is 16 residues long. CDR3 sequence reads: CASSRSTSGIQETQYF. Here the CDR3 DNA reads TGTGCCAGCAGCCGATCGACTAGCGGGATTCAAGAGACCCAGTACTTC.

This clonotype showed up just a few times. The chain joins TRBV20-1 to TRBJ1-1; 7 bases align to TRBD1. CDR3 length: 13 amino acids. From germline, CDR1 is DFQATT and CDR2 SNEGSKA (reference sequence). V trimming: 6 bases; J trimming: 7 bases; junction bases outside the gene matches: 11. CDR3 DNA sequence: TGCAGTGCGAGTGGAGGGGGCGCGGTTGAAGCTTTCTTT. It encodes CSASGGGAVEAFF.

This clonotype has only a few counts. The V call is TRBV20-1, the J call TRBJ1-5; perhaps TRBD1 as D (5 bases). Trimming pared 1 base from V and 0 bases from J, leaving 22 bases between. From germline, CDR1 is DFQATT and CDR2 SNEGSKA (reference sequence). This CDR3 spans 19 amino acids. This CDR3 is CSARGEGPYDTYSNQPQHF. The CDR3 nucleotides read TGCAGTGCTAGAGGGGAGGGACCCTACGATACCTATAGCAATCAGCCCCAGCATTTT.

V usage is TRBV30 and J usage is TRBJ2-2; a weak D match, TRBD2 (5 bases). Deletions cut 5 bases from V and 3 bases from J, with 13 bases between. The V gene's germline CDR1 is GTSNPN and CDR2 SVGIG (reference sequence). The CDR3 spans 14 residues. The CDR3 nucleotides read TGTGCCTGGGCCTGGATGAGGGACACCGGGGAGCTGTTTTTT. Its protein is CAWAWMRDTGELFF.

This clonotype has only a few counts. This chain uses TRBV29-1 with TRBJ2-5; D is tentatively TRBD1 or TRBD2 (6 bases each). The germline V and J ends were trimmed by 1 base and 4 bases, with 13 bases remaining between them. The germline V gene encodes CDR1 SQVTM and CDR2 ANQGSEA. The CDR3 covers 14 residues. CDR3 nucleotides: TGCAGCGTTGAAGTCAGGGGAGGAGGAGAGACCCAGTACTTC. This translates into CSVEVRGGGETQYF. The complete variable domain, with remaining parts taken from reference TRBV29-1 and TRBJ2-5, reads SAVISQKPSRDICQRGTSLTIQCQVDSQVTMMFWYRQQPGQSLTLIATANQGSEATYESGFVIDKFPISRPNLTFSTLTVSNMSPEDSSIYLCSVEVRGGGETQYFGPGTRLLVL.

The sample holds many counts of this clonotype. CDR3 bases: TGTGCCAGCAGCCAAGATCGGGTTTGGACTGAAGCTTTCTTT. It specifies CASSQDRVWTEAFF. The chain employs TRBV4-2 and TRBJ1-1; D ambiguous. The V gene lost 0 bases and the J gene lost 5 bases, with 10 bases spanning the gap. The CDR3 sequence is 14 residues long. The germline V gene has CDR1 LGHNA and CDR2 YNFKEQ.

This clonotype has a handful of counts. The chain employs TRBV5-1 and TRBJ1-6; the D is unclear. V was cut by 0 bases and J by 14 bases, with 6 bases left in between. The germline CDR1 and CDR2 sequences are SGHRS and YFSETQ. The CDR3 consists of 11 residues. In nucleotides, the CDR3 is TGCGCCAGCAGCTTGGACGGATCCCTCCACTTT. It encodes CASSLDGSLHF.

This chain joins TRBV6-1 and TRBJ2-2; perhaps TRBD2 as D (5 bases). This CDR3 region has 15 residues. Germline lookup yields CDR1 MNHNS and CDR2 SASEGT. The V end lost 2 bases, the J end lost 6 bases, and 13 bases lay between the germline ends. The CDR3: CASSEPRGSAGELFF. CDR3 nucleotides: TGTGCCAGCAGTGAACCTCGAGGGTCGGCCGGGGAGCTGTTTTTT.

This clonotype came up a few times. The chain carries TRBV10-3 and TRBJ2-6; 12 bases agree with TRBD1. With V trimmed by 0 bases and J by 3 bases, 9 bases remained unmatched. Germline V CDR1 and CDR2: ENHRY, SYGVKD. This CDR3 is 20 amino acids long. The CDR3 is CAISESSPGQGAGGANVLTF. The CDR3 DNA follows: TGTGCCATCAGTGAGTCGAGTCCGGGACAGGGGGCAGGTGGGGCCAACGTCCTGACTTTC.

This clonotype was recorded a few times. The gene calls are TRBV27 and TRBJ1-2, with a possible D match to TRBD1 (6 bases). Deletions cut 5 bases from V and 4 bases from J, with 17 bases between. The length of the CDR3 is 15 residues. Looked up from germline, CDR1 is MNHEY and CDR2 is SMNVEV (reference sequence). CDR3 sequence: CASSPGQRVTYGYTF. The CDR3 DNA reads TGTGCCAGCAGTCCGGGACAAAGAGTTACCTATGGCTACACCTTC.